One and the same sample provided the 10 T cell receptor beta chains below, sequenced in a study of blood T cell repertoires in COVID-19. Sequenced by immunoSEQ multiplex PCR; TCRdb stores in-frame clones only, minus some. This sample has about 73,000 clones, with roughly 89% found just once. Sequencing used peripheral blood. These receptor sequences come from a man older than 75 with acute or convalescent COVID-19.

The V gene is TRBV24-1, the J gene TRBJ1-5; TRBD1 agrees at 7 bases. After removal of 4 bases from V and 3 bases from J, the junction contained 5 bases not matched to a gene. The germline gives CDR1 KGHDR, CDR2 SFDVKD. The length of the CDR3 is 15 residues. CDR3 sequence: CATSENTGVNQPQHF. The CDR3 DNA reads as TGTGCCACCAGTGAAAATACAGGGGTCAATCAGCCCCAGCATTTT.

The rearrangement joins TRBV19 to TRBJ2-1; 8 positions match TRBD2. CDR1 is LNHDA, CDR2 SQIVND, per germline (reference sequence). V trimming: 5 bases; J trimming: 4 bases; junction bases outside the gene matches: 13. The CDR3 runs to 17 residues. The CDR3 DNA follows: TGTGCCAGTAGTCTATCTCCCTATAGCGGGGCTTACAATGAGCAGTTCTTC. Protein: CASSLSPYSGAYNEQFF. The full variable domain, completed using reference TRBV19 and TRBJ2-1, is DGGITQSPKYLFRKEGQNVTLSCEQNLNHDAMYWYRQDPGQGLRLIYYSQIVNDFQKGDIAEGYSVSREKKESFPLTVTSAQKNPTAFYLCASSLSPYSGAYNEQFFGPGTRLTVL.

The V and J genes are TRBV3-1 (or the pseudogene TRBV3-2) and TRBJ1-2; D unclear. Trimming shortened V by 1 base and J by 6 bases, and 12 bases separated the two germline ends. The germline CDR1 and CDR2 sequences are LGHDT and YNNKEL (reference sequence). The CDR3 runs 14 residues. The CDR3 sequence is CASSQVPVIDGYTF. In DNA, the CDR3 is TGTGCCAGCAGCCAAGTACCAGTAATCGATGGCTACACCTTC.

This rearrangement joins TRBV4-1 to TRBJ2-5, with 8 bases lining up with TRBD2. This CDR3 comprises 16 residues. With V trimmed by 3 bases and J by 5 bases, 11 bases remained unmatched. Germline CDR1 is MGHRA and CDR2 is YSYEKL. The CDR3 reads CASSHQTGRATETQYF. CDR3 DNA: TGCGCCAGCAGCCACCAGACCGGGAGGGCCACCGAGACCCAGTACTTC.

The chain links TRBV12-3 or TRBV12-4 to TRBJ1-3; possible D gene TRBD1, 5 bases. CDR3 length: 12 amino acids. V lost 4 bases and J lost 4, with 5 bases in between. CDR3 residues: CASSWTGNTIYF. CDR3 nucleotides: TGTGCCAGCAGTTGGACAGGAAACACCATATATTTT.

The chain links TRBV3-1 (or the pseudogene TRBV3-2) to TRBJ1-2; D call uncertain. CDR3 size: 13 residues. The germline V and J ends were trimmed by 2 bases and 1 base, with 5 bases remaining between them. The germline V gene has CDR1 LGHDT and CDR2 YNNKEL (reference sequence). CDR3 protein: CASSQRGNYGYTF. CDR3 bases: TGTGCCAGCAGCCAAAGAGGTAACTATGGCTACACCTTC.

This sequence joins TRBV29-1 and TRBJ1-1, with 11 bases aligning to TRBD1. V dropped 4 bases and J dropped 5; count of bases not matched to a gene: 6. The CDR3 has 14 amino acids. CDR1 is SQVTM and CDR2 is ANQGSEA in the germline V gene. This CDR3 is CSVVGQGARTEAFF. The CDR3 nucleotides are TGCAGCGTTGTAGGACAGGGGGCGCGGACTGAAGCTTTCTTT.

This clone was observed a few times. The DNA of the CDR3 is TGTGCCAGCAGGCACAGGGTATCCCTAAATCAGCCCCAGCATTTT. Amino acid sequence: CASRHRVSLNQPQHF. The J gene is TRBJ1-5, the V gene TRBV2, with D maybe TRBD1 (6 bases). CDR1 is SNHLY, CDR2 FYNNEI, per germline. Trimming pared 6 bases from V and 4 bases from J, leaving 16 bases between. The CDR3 extends over 15 amino acids.

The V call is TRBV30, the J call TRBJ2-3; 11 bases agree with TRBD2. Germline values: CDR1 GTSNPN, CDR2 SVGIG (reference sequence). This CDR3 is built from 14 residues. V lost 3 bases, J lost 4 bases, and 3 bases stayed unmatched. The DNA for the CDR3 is TGTGCCTGGAGGTTAGCGGGAGGGCCAGATACGCAGTATTTT. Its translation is CAWRLAGGPDTQYF.

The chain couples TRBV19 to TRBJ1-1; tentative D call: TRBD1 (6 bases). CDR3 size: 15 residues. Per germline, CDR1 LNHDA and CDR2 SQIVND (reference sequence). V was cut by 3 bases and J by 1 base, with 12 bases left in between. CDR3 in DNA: TGTGCCAGTAGTATCTCTGGGACACCGAACACTGAAGCTTTCTTT. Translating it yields CASSISGTPNTEAFF.